Presented here are 21 T cell receptor beta chains from one specimen sequenced in a study of response to subunit inactivated influenza vaccine. TCRdb redid the calling of the RT-PCR reads with MiXCR, one entry per CDR3 protein. The sample holds around 580,000 distinct CDR3 sequences, around 13% seen once. The source was PBMCs from blood, collected less than 13 days after vaccination. All receptors derive from a man in his forties or fifties who received an inactivated influenza vaccine.

V and J are TRBV4-1 and TRBJ2-7, with D maybe TRBD1 (6 bases). The V end lost 1 base, the J end lost 1 base, and 14 bases lay between the germline ends. Looked up from germline, CDR1 is MGHRA and CDR2 is YSYEKL. The CDR3 runs 16 residues. In DNA form, the CDR3 reads TGCGCCAGCAGCCAAGTGGCCCCCGGACAGTCCTACGAGCAGTACTTC. As protein: CASSQVAPGQSYEQYF.

There are a few counts of this clonotype. The chain joins TRBV7-2 to TRBJ1-1; D is uncertain. The germline gives CDR1 SGHTA, CDR2 FQGNSA. Deletions cut 3 bases from V and 1 base from J, with 3 bases between. The CDR3 is made up of 12 amino acids. CDR3 residues: CASSFANTEAFF. In DNA, the CDR3 is TGTGCCAGCAGCTTCGCGAACACTGAAGCTTTCTTT.

This clonotype was counted only a few times. This chain links TRBV29-1 with TRBJ2-3; TRBD2 matches 10 bases. Germline-derived CDR1 and CDR2 are SQVTM and ANQGSEA. This CDR3 spans 18 amino acids. V gave up 1 base and J gave up 4 bases; unmatched junction bases: 14. DNA of the CDR3: TGCAGCGTTGAAGTGGCCGAGCAGCGGGAGGGCCCCCCAGATACGCAGTATTTT. Protein product: CSVEVAEQREGPPDTQYF.

This clonotype was recorded a few times. The chain links TRBV29-1 to TRBJ2-7; 8 bases agree with TRBD2. Germline V gene data show CDR1 as SQVTM and CDR2 as ANQGSEA. The J segment lost 2 bases and the V segment lost 4 bases, leaving 4 bases of the junction unmatched. This CDR3 comprises 13 residues. The DNA of the CDR3 is TGCAGCGTTGGAACGGGAGGGCCCTACGAGCAGTACTTC. It specifies CSVGTGGPYEQYF.

This chain links TRBV24-1 with TRBJ2-5, with no clear D. The CDR3 is 15 residues long. V was trimmed by 6 bases and J by 2 bases, leaving 15 bases between them. Germline V gene lookup returns CDR1 KGHDR and CDR2 SFDVKD. The CDR3 coding sequence is TGTGCCACCAGTCCCCCCCCCCGCTCGCAAGAGACCCAGTACTTC. This gives the protein CATSPPPRSQETQYF.

In its sample, this clonotype was seen a few times. The chain couples TRBV28 to TRBJ2-3, with 14 bases that match TRBD2. The CDR3 covers 17 residues. Trimming at V came to 8 bases and at J to 3 bases, leaving 10 bases not matched to a gene. Germline V gene sequence: CDR1 MDHEN, CDR2 SYDVKM. The CDR3 DNA reads TGTGCCAGCCTCGGGACTAGCGGGAGAAGGGGAACAGATACGCAGTATTTT. Its translation: CASLGTSGRRGTDTQYF.

This clonotype was seen a single time. The V call is TRBV4-3, the J call TRBJ2-1; no reliable D call. Germline CDR1 reads LGHNA; CDR2 reads YSLEER. V was pared by 2 bases and J by 6 bases, with 11 bases between. This CDR3 has 14 amino acids. The CDR3 loop is CASSQYGRINEQFF. The CDR3 coding sequence is TGCGCCAGCAGCCAATACGGTAGAATCAATGAGCAGTTCTTC.

A few counts support this clonotype. V is TRBV20-1 and J is TRBJ1-6, with D unresolved. CDR1 is DFQATT, CDR2 SNEGSKA, per germline (reference sequence). The CDR3 is 13 residues long. Trimming shortened V by 3 bases and J by 13 bases, and 16 bases separated the two germline ends. The CDR3 is CSASATARGPLHF. As DNA, the CDR3 is TGCAGTGCTAGTGCGACTGCCCGAGGGCCCCTCCACTTT.

This clonotype was found a few times. The chain links TRBV28 to TRBJ2-4; D unresolved. Germline V lookup: CDR1 MDHEN, CDR2 SYDVKM. The ends were cut back, 8 bases at V and 0 bases at J, with 14 bases in the middle. The CDR3 contains 15 residues. The CDR3 nucleotides are TGTGCCAGCGGGGTGCTTGGGCGAGCCAAAAACATTCAGTACTTC. It codes for CASGVLGRAKNIQYF.

The chain is built from TRBV3-1 and TRBJ1-6, with D unclear. Germline V lookup: CDR1 LGHDT, CDR2 YNNKEL (reference sequence). The CDR3 extends over 15 amino acids. Trimming left V 3 bases short and J 3 bases short, with 9 bases between. CDR3 bases: TGTGCCAGCAGCCAGAGGGCCATCTATAATTCACCCCTCCACTTT. This gives the protein CASSQRAIYNSPLHF.

This sequence joins TRBV5-1 and TRBJ1-1; TRBD1 agrees at 8 bases. Germline V gives CDR1 SGHRS, CDR2 YFSETQ. The CDR3 is made up of 14 amino acids. The V and J ends lost 4 bases and 5 bases, in that order; junction bases with no gene match: 7. Written as DNA, the CDR3 is TGCGCCAGCAGCCCACAGGGGGGGAGTACTGAAGCTTTCTTT. This gives the protein CASSPQGGSTEAFF.

This sequence joins TRBV20-1 and TRBJ2-7, with D tentatively TRBD1 (5 bases). Germline values: CDR1 DFQATT, CDR2 SNEGSKA (reference sequence). This CDR3 has 15 amino acids. V was cut by 2 bases and J by 2 bases, with 16 bases left in between. The CDR3 DNA reads as TGCAGTGCTAGACACTGGACACGGCCAACCTACGAGCAGTACTTC. This codes for CSARHWTRPTYEQYF.

V gene TRBV7-9 combines with J gene TRBJ1-1; D might be TRBD1 (5 bases). The germline gives CDR1 SEHNR, CDR2 FQNEAQ (reference sequence). The CDR3 is 16 amino acids. V was trimmed by 1 base and J by 3 bases, leaving 15 bases between them. DNA of the CDR3: TGTGCCAGCAGCTTAGTGCCCCCCAGGGAGGACACTGAAGCTTTCTTT. Protein: CASSLVPPREDTEAFF.

This clonotype was seen repeatedly, ten times or more. The chain is built from TRBV5-1 and TRBJ1-2; no firm D call. V was pared by 4 bases and J by 2 bases, with 15 bases between. Germline CDR1 SGHRS, CDR2 YFSETQ. The CDR3 is made up of 15 amino acids. CDR3 in amino acids: CASSPAWTDNYGYTF. The CDR3 DNA is TGCGCCAGCAGCCCGGCCTGGACGGACAACTATGGCTACACCTTC.

This clonotype was seen more than once but under ten times. V usage is TRBV24-1 and J usage is TRBJ2-3; D gene unclear. The CDR3 runs to 12 residues. V was clipped by 6 bases and J by 5 bases, with 8 bases between them. Per germline, CDR1 KGHDR and CDR2 SFDVKD. The CDR3 nucleotides read TGTGCCACCAGTACCCTCGGAGATACGCAGTATTTT. This translates into CATSTLGDTQYF.

This chain links TRBV10-3 with TRBJ2-5; maybe TRBD2 (5 bases). Germline V gene data show CDR1 as ENHRY and CDR2 as SYGVKD. V was pared by 8 bases and J by 4 bases, with 23 bases between. The CDR3 has 16 residues. CDR3 nucleotide sequence: TGTGCCATCGGTGGGGTCGCGGGCGCCGATAGAGAGACCCAGTACTTC. This sequence encodes CAIGGVAGADRETQYF.

The chain links TRBV3-1 to TRBJ1-1; D unclear. Germline values: CDR1 LGHDT, CDR2 YNNKEL (reference sequence). The CDR3 has 13 amino acids. Trimming shortened V by 4 bases and J by 1 base, and 7 bases separated the two germline ends. This CDR3 is CASSRTANTEAFF. CDR3 sequence (DNA): TGTGCCAGCAGCCGGACGGCGAACACTGAAGCTTTCTTT.

The chain's CDR3 is CASSKGQGISYEQYF. The CDR3 DNA is TGTGCCAGCAGTAAAGGACAGGGTATCTCCTACGAGCAGTACTTC. This sequence joins TRBV6-1 and TRBJ2-7, with 8 bases identical to TRBD1. Trimming removed 5 bases from V and 0 bases from J; junction bases left unmatched: 6. In germline, CDR1 is MNHNS, CDR2 SASEGT. The CDR3 sequence is 15 residues long.

The CDR3 spells CASSLGGSEQETQYF. The CDR3 DNA sequence: TGTGCCAGCAGCTTAGGAGGGTCAGAACAAGAGACCCAGTACTTC. V and J are TRBV11-2 and TRBJ2-5; TRBD2 is a possible D gene (5 bases). CDR3 size: 15 residues. CDR1 is SGHAT, CDR2 FQNNGV, per germline. V was trimmed by 1 base and J by 2 bases, leaving 11 bases between them.

This clonotype was observed a single time. This chain links TRBV10-2 with TRBJ2-7; D perhaps matches TRBD2 (6 bases). V dropped 0 bases and J dropped 7 bases, with 16 bases sitting between them. The CDR3 covers 15 residues. CDR1 and CDR2 (germline): WSHSY, SAAADI. CDR3 protein: CASSESGGEGGEQYF. The CDR3 DNA reads as TGCGCCAGCAGTGAGTCGGGCGGGGAAGGAGGAGAGCAGTACTTC.

The rearrangement uses TRBV6-1 and TRBJ2-1; D perhaps matches TRBD2 (6 bases). V dropped 5 bases and J dropped 0 bases, with 14 bases sitting between them. The CDR3 loop spans 16 amino acids. CDR1 is MNHNS and CDR2 is SASEGT in the germline V gene. The CDR3 region has the DNA TGTGCCAGCAGTCCGTTAGCGGTAAGCTCCTACAATGAGCAGTTCTTC. This translates into CASSPLAVSSYNEQFF.